This T cell receptor beta chain was recovered during a study of patients and donors after allogeneic stem cell transplantation. With V trimmed by 3 bases and J by 7 bases, 2 bases remained unmatched. CDR3 size: 14 residues. CDR1 is SGHTA and CDR2 is FQGTGA in the germline V gene. TCRdb used MiXCR to reprocess the RT-PCR reads, holding one entry per CDR3 protein. The profile shows about 40,000 distinct CDR3 sequences, 30% to 40% of them singletons. This TCR was sampled from a human donor who was either an allogeneic HSCT recipient or a stem cell or donor lymphocyte infusion donor (not recorded which). It is not recorded whose cells these are; they may come from a transplant donor. The chain combines TRBV7-3 with TRBJ1-6; 8 positions agree with TRBD1. The sequenced sample consisted of blood, either unsorted or a sorted T cell fraction (not recorded which). CDR3 region: CASSFGQGNSPLHF. In DNA form, the CDR3 reads TGTGCCAGCAGCTTCGGACAGGGAAATTCACCCCTCCACTTT.